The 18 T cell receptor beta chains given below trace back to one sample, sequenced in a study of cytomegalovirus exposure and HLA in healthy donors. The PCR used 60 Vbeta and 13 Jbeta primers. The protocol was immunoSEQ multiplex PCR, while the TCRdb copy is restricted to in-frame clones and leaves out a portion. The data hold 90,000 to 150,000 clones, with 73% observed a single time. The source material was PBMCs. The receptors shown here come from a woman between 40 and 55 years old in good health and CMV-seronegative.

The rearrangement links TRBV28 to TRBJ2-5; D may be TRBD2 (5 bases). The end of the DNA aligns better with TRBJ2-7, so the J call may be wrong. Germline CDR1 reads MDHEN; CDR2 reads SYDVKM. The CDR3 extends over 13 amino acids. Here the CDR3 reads CASSLTNSYEQYF. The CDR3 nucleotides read TGTGCCAGCAGTTTGACTAACTCCTACGAGCAGTACTTC.

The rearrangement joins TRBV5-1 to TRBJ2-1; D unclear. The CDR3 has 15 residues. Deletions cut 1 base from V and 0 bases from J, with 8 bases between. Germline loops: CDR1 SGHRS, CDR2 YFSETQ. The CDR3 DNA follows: TGCGCCAGCAGCTTGCTTCCTAGCTCCTACAATGAGCAGTTCTTC. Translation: CASSLLPSSYNEQFF. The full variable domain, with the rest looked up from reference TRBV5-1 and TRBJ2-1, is KAGVTQTPRYLIKTRGQQVTLSCSPISGHRSVSWYQQTPGQGLQFLFEYFSETQRNKGNFPGRFSGRQFSNSRSEMNVSTLELGDSALYLCASSLLPSSYNEQFFGPGTRLTVL.

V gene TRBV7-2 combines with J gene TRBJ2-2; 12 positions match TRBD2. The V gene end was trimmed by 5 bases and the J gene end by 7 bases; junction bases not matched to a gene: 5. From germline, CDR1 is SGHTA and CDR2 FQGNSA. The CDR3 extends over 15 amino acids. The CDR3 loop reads CASSIGTSGFGELFF. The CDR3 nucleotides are TGTGCCAGCAGCATTGGGACTAGCGGGTTCGGGGAGCTGTTTTTT.

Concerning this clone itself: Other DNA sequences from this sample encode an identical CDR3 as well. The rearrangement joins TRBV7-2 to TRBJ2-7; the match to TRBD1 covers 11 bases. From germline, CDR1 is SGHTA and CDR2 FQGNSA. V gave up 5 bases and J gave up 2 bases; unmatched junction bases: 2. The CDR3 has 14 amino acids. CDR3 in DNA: TGTGCCAGCAGCCGGACAGGGGGCGCCTACGAGCAGTACTTC. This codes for CASSRTGGAYEQYF.

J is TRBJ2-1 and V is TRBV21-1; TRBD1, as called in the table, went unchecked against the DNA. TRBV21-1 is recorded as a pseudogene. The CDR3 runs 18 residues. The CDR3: CASSSSRDRSGIYNEQFF. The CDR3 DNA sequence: TGTGCCAGCAGCAGTTCCCGGGACAGATCGGGGATTTATAATGAGCAGTTCTTC.

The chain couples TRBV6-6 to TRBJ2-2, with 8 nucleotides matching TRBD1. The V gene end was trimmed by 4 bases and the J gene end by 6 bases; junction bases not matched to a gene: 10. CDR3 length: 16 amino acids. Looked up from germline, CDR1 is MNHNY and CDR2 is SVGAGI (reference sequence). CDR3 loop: CASSFMAGGAPGELFF. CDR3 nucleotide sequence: TGTGCCAGCAGTTTCATGGCAGGGGGCGCTCCCGGGGAGCTGTTTTTT.

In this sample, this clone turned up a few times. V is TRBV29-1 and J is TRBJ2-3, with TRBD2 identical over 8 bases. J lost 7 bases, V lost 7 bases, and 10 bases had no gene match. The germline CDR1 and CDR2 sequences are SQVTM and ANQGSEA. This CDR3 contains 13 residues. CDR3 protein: CSGGSGDSNTQYF. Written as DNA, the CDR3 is TGCAGCGGCGGTAGCGGGGACTCCAATACGCAGTATTTT.

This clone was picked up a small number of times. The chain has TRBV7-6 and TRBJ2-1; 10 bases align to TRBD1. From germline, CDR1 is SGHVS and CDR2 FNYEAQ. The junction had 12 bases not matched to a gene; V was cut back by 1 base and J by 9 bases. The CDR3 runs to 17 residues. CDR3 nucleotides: TGTGCCAGCAGCTTAGTCGCCGGACAGGGGGGTGTTGGTGAGCAGTTCTTC. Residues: CASSLVAGQGGVGEQFF.

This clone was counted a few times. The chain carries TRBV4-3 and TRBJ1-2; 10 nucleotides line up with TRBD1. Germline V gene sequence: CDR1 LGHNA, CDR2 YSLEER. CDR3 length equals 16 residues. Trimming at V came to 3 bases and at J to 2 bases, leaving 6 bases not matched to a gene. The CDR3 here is CASSQGTGQGNYGYTF. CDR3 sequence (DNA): TGCGCCAGCAGCCAGGGAACGGGACAGGGGAACTATGGCTACACCTTC.

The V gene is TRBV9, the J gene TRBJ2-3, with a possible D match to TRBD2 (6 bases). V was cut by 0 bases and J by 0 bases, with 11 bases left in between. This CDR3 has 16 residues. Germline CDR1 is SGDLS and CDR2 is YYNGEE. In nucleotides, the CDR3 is TGTGCCAGCAGCGTAGTTAGCGGAACTAGCACAGATACGCAGTATTTT. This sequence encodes CASSVVSGTSTDTQYF. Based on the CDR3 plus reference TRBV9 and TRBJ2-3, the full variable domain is DSGVTQTPKHLITATGQRVTLRCSPRSGDLSVYWYQQSLDQGLQFLIQYYNGEERAKGNILERFSAQQFPDLHSELNLSSLELGDSALYFCASSVVSGTSTDTQYFGPGTRLTVL.

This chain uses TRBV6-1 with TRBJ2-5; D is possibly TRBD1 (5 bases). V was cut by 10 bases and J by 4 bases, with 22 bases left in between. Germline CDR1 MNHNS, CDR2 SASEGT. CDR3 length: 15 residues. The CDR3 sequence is CATTFRALKPETQYF. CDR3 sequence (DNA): TGTGCCACCACCTTCAGGGCCCTCAAGCCAGAGACCCAGTACTTC.

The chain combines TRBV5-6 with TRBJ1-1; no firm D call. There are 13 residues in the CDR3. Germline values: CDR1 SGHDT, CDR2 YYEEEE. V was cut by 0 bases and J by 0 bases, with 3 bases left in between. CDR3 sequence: CASSLGVNTEAFF. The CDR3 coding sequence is TGTGCCAGCAGCTTGGGAGTGAACACTGAAGCTTTCTTT.

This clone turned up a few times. The CDR3 loop reads CASSLGIGVNTIYF. In DNA form, the CDR3 reads TGTGCCAGCAGCCTGGGAATAGGGGTGAACACCATATATTTT. V gene TRBV9 combines with J gene TRBJ1-3, with TRBD1 as a possible D gene (5 bases). The CDR3 runs 14 residues. V gave up 4 bases and J gave up 7 bases, with 15 bases separating them. CDR1 SGDLS and CDR2 YYNGEE come from the germline V gene.

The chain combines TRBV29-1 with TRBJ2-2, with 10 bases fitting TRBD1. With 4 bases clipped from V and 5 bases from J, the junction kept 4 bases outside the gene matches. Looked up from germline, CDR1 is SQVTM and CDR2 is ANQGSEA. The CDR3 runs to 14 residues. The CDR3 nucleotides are TGCAGCGTTGCCTGGGACAGGGGTACCGGGGAGCTGTTTTTT. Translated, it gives CSVAWDRGTGELFF.

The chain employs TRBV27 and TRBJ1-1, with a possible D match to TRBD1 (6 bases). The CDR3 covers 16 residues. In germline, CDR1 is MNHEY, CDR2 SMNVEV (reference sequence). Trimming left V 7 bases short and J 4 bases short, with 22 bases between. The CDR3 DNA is TGTGCCAGCACCGGGAGGGGGGCGCTGAGTATCACTGAAGCTTTCTTT. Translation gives CASTGRGALSITEAFF.

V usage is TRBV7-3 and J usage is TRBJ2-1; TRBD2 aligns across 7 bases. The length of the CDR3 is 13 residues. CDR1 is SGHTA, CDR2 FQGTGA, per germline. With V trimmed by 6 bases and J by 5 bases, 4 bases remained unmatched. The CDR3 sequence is CASSGGGNNEQFF. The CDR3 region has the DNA TGTGCCAGCAGTGGGGGGGGGAACAATGAGCAGTTCTTC.

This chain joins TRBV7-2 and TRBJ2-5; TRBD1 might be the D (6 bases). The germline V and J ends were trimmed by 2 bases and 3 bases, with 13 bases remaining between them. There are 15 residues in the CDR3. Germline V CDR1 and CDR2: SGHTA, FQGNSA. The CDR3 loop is CASSLTYRTEETQYF. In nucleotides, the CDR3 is TGTGCCAGCAGCTTAACATACAGGACAGAAGAGACCCAGTACTTC.

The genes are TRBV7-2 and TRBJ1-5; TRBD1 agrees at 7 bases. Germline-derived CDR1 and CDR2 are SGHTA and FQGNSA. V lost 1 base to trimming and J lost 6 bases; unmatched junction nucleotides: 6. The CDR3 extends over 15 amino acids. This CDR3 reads CASSLDGTVGQPQHF. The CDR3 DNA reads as TGTGCCAGCAGCTTAGACGGGACAGTCGGTCAGCCCCAGCATTTT. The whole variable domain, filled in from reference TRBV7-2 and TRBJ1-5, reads GAGVSQSPSNKVTEKGKDVELRCDPISGHTALYWYRQSLGQGLEFLIYFQGNSAPDKSGLPSDRFSAERTGGSVSTLTIQRTQQEDSAVYLCASSLDGTVGQPQHFGDGTRLSIL.